This entry is about one T cell receptor beta chain. As yet, its antigen is unknown. MiXCR was run by TCRdb on the 5' RACE reads, yielding one entry per CDR3 protein. The sample shows some 450,000 distinct CDR3 sequences, more than 15% of them seen only once. The data stem from a study of T-cell memory formation after mild COVID-19. Trimming took 5 bases from V and 5 from J; bases not matched to a gene: 7. The CDR3 has 15 amino acids. Germline-derived CDR1 and CDR2 are PRHDT and FYEKMQ (reference sequence). Points from the study as a whole: Pre-infection memory held some responding clones, suggesting pre-existing cross-reactive T cells responded.

This TCR derives from a man between 18 and 29 years old who had mild COVID-19 (a few samples of this study predate the infection). Cell type and time point are not known. The gene calls are TRBV13 and TRBJ2-1, with TRBD1 identical over 9 bases. The sequenced sample was PBMCs or a T cell subset sorted from them (not recorded which). The chain's CDR3 is CASSVQGAKHNEQFF. In DNA form, the CDR3 reads TGTGCCAGCAGCGTACAGGGGGCGAAGCACAATGAGCAGTTCTTC.